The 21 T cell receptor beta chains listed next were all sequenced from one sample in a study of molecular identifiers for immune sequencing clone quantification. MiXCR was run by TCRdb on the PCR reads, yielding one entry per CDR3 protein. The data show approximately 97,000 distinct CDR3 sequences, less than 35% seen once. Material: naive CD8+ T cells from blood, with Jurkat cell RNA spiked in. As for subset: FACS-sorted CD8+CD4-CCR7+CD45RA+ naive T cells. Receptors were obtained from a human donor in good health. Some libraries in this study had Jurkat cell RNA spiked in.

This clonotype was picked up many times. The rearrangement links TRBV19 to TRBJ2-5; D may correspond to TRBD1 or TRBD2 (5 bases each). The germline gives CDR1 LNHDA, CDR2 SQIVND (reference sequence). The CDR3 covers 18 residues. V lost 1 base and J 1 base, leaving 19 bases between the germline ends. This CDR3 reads CASSIAGAGIFGQETQYF. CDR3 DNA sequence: TGTGCCAGTAGTATAGCCGGGGCTGGGATCTTTGGCCAAGAGACCCAGTACTTC.

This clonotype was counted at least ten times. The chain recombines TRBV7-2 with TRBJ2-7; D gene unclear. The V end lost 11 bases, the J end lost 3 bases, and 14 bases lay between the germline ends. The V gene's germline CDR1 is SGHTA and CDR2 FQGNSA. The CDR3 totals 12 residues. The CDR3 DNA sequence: TGTGCCTCCCAGGCCAACTACTACGAGCAGTACTTC. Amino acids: CASQANYYEQYF.

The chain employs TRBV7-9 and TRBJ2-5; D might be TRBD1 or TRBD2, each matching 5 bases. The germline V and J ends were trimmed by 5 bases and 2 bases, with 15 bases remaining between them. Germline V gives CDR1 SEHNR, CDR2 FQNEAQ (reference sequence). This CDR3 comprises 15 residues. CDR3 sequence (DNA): TGTGCCAGCAGCAGTACCGGGACCCATCAAGAGACCCAGTACTTC. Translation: CASSSTGTHQETQYF.

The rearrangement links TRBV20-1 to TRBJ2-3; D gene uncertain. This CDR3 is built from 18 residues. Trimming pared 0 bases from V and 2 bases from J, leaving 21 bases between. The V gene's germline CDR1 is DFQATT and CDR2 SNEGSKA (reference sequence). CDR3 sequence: CSARDPSSWGSFTDTQYF. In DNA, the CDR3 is TGCAGTGCTAGAGATCCCTCGAGTTGGGGATCGTTCACAGATACGCAGTATTTT.

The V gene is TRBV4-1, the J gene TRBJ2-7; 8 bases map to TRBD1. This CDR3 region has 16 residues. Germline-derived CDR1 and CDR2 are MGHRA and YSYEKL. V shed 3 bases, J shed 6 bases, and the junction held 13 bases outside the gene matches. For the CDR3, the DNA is TGCGCCAGCAGCCACAAGATCCAGACAGGGGAATGCGAGCAGTACTTC. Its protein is CASSHKIQTGECEQYF.

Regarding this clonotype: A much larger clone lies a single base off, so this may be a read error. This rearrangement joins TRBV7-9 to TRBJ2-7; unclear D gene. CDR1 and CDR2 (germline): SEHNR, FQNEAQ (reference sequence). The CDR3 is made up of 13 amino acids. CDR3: CASSPGWAYGQYF. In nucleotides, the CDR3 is TGTGCCAGCAGTCCCGGGTGGGCCTACGGGCAGTACTTC.

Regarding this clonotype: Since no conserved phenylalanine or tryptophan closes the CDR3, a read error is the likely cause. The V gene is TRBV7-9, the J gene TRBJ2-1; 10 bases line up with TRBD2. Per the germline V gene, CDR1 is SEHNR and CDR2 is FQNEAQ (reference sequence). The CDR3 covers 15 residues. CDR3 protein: CASSLSGGGYIEQFL. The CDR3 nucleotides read TGTGCCAGCAGCTTAAGCGGGGGGGGTTACATTGAGCAGTTCTTA.

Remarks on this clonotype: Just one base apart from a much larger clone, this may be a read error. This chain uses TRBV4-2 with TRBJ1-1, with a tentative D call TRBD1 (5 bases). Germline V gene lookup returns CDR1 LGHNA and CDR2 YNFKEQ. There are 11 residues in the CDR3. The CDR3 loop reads CASGQGTWAFF. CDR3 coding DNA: TGTGCCAGCGGCCAAGGGACTTGGGCTTTCTTT.

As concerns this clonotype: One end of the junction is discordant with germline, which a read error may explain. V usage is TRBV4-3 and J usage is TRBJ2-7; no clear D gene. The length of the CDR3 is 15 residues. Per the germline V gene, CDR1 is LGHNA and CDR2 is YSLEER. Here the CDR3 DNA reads TGCGCCAGCAGCCAAGAGAGGAGCGACTCCTACGAGCAGAACTTC. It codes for CASSQERSDSYEQNF.

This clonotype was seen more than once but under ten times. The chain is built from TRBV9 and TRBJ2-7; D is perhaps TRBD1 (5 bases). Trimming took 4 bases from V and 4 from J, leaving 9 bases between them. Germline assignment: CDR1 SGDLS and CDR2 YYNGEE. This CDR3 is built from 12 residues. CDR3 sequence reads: CASSPRQYEQYF. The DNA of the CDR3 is TGTGCCAGCAGCCCACGACAGTACGAGCAGTACTTC.

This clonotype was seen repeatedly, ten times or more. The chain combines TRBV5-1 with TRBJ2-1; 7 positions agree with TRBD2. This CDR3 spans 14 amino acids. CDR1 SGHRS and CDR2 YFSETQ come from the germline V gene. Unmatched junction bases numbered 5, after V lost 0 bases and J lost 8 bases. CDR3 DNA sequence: TGCGCCAGCAGCTTGGGGTTAGCGGGCTATGAGCAGTTCTTC. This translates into CASSLGLAGYEQFF.

The CDR3 is CASSQVTIYEQYF. For the CDR3, the DNA is TGTGCCAGCAGCCAAGTTACTATCTACGAGCAGTACTTC. The V and J genes are TRBV14 and TRBJ2-7, with D uncertain. The germline V and J ends were trimmed by 1 base and 3 bases, with 7 bases remaining between them. The length of the CDR3 is 13 residues. Germline V gene lookup returns CDR1 SGHDN and CDR2 FVKESK. Using reference TRBV14 and TRBJ2-7 for the parts outside the CDR3, the full variable domain is EAGVTQFPSHSVIEKGQTVTLRCDPISGHDNLYWYRRVMGKEIKFLLHFVKESKQDESGMPNNRFLAERTGGTYSTLKVQPAELEDSGVYFCASSQVTIYEQYFGPGTRLTVT.

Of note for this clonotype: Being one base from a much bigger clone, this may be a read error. The CDR3 DNA reads as TGTGCCACCAGTGGTTTGGACTTCGGCCCCGATACGCAGTATTTT. Encoded protein: CATSGLDFGPDTQYF. The gene calls are TRBV24-1 and TRBJ2-3, with D perhaps matching TRBD2 (5 bases). This CDR3 region has 15 residues. Germline CDR1 reads KGHDR; CDR2 reads SFDVKD.

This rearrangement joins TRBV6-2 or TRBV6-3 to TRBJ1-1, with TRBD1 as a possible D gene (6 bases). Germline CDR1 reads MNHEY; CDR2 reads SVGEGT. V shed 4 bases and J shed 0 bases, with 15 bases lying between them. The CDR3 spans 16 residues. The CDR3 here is CASSFNHREVNTEAFF. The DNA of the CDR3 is TGTGCCAGCAGTTTCAATCACAGGGAGGTGAACACTGAAGCTTTCTTT.

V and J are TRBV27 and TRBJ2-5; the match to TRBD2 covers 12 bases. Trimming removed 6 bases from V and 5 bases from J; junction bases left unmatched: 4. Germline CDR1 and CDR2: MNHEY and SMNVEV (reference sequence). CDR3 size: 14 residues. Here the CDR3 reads CASRTSGSSETQYF. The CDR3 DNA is TGTGCCAGCAGGACTAGCGGGAGTAGTGAGACCCAGTACTTC.

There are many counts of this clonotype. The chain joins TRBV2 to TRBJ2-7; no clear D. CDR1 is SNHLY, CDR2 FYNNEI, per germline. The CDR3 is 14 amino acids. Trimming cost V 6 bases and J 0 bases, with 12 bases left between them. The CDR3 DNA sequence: TGTGCCAGCAGGTCTGCAGAGAGCTCCTACGAGCAGTACTTC. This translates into CASRSAESSYEQYF.

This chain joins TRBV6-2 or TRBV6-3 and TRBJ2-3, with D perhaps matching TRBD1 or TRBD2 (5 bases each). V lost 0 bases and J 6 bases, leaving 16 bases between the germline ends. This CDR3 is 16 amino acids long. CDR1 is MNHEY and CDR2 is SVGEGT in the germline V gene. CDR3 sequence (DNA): TGTGCCAGCAGTTACTCGAAGAATAGCAGGGAGGATACGCAGTATTTT. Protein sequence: CASSYSKNSREDTQYF.

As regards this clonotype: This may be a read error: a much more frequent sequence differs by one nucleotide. The CDR3 is CASSHLDTGDWNEQFF. In DNA, the CDR3 is TGTGCCAGCAGCCACCTCGATACGGGGGACTGGAATGAGCAGTTCTTC. The V and J genes are TRBV11-2 and TRBJ2-1, with D possibly matching TRBD2 (6 bases). Between the trimmed V and J ends, which lost 5 bases and 7 bases, there was a span of 21 bases. Germline V gene data show CDR1 as SGHAT and CDR2 as FQNNGV. This CDR3 is built from 16 residues.

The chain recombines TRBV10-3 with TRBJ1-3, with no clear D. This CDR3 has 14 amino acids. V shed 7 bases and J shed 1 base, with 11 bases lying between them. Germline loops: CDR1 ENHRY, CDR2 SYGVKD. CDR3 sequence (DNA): TGTGCCATCACCGCATCAGAGTCTGGAAACACCATATATTTT. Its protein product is CAITASESGNTIYF.

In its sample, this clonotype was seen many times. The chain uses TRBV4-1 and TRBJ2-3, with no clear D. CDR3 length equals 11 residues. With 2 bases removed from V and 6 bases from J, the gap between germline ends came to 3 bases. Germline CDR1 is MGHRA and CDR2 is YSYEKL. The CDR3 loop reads CASSQHDTQYF. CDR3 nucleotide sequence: TGCGCCAGCAGCCAACATGATACGCAGTATTTT.

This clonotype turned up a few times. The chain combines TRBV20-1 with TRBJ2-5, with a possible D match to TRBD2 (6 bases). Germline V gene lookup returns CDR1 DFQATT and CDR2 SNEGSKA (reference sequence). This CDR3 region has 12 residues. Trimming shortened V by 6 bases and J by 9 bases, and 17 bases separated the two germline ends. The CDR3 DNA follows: TGCAGTGCCCCTGGGCCCCCGGGGGCCCAGTACTTC. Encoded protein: CSAPGPPGAQYF.